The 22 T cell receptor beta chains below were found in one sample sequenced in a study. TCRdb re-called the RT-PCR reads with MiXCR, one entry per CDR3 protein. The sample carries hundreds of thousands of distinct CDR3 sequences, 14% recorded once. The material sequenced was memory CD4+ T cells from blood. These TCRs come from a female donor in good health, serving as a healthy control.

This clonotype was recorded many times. The CDR3, as DNA: TGCGCCAGCAGCCAAGAGTACGGCCAAGAGACCCAGTACTTC. This gives the protein CASSQEYGQETQYF. The rearrangement joins TRBV4-3 to TRBJ2-5; D ambiguous. Trimming removed 0 bases from V and 1 base from J, with 6 bases in between. This CDR3 region has 14 residues. From germline, CDR1 is LGHNA and CDR2 YSLEER.

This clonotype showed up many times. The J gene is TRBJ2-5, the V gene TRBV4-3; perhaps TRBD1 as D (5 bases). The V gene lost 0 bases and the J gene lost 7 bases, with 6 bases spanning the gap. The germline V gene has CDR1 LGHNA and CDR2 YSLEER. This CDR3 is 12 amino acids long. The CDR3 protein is CASSQDRGTQYF. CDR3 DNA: TGCGCCAGCAGCCAAGATAGGGGGACCCAGTACTTC.

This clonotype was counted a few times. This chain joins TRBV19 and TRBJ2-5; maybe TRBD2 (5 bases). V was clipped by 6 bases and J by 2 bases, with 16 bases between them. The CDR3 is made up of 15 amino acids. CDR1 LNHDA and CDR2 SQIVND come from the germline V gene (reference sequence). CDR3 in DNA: TGTGCCAGTAGCCACGGTTGGGGAGCACAAGAGACCCAGTACTTC. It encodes CASSHGWGAQETQYF.

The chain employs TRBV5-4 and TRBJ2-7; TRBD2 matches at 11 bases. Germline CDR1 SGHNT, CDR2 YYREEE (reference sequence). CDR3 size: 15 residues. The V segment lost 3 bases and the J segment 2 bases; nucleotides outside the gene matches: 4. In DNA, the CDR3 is TGTGCCAGCAGCTCGGCGACTAGCGGGACCTACGAGCAGTACTTC. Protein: CASSSATSGTYEQYF.

CDR3 in DNA: TGTGCCAGCAGTTTTAGTGGGAGCCTGCGAGAGACCCAGTACTTC. It yields the protein CASSFSGSLRETQYF. The chain employs TRBV28 and TRBJ2-5, with a tentative D call TRBD2 (5 bases). From germline, CDR1 is MDHEN and CDR2 SYDVKM. V was shortened by 3 bases and J by 4 bases, with 15 bases between the two germline ends. The CDR3 totals 15 residues.

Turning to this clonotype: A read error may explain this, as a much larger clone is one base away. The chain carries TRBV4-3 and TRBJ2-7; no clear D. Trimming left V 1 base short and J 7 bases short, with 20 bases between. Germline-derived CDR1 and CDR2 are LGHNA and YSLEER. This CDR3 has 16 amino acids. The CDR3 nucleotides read TGCGCCAGCAGCCAAGGCCACGGCTGGAGTGTTCTTGAGCAGTACTTC. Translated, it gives CASSQGHGWSVLEQYF.

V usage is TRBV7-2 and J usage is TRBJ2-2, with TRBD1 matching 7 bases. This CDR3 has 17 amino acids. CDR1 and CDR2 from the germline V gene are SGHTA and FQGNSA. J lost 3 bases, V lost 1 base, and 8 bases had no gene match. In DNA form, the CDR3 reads TGTGCCAGCAGCTTAGTAGAGGGGGCAGTGGACACCGGGGAGCTGTTTTTT. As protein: CASSLVEGAVDTGELFF. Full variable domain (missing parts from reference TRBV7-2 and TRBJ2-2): GAGVSQSPSNKVTEKGKDVELRCDPISGHTALYWYRQSLGQGLEFLIYFQGNSAPDKSGLPSDRFSAERTGGSVSTLTIQRTQQEDSAVYLCASSLVEGAVDTGELFFGEGSRLTVL.

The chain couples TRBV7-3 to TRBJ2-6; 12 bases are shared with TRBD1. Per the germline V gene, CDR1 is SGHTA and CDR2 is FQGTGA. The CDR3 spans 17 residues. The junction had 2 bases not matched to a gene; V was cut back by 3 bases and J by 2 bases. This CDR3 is CASSFGTGGTGANVLTF. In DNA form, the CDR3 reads TGTGCCAGCAGCTTTGGGACAGGGGGCACTGGGGCCAACGTCCTGACTTTC.

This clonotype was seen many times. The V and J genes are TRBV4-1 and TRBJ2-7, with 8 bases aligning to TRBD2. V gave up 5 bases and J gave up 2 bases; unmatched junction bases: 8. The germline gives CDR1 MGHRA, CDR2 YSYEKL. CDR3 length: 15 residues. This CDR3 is CASSLGGGRTYEQYF. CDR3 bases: TGCGCCAGCAGCTTGGGGGGCGGGAGGACCTACGAGCAGTACTTC.

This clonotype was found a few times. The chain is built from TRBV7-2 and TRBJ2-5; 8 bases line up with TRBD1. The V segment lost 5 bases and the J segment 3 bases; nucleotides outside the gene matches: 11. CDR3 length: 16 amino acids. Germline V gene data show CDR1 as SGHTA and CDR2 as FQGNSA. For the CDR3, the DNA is TGTGCCAGCAGCCGAGTAACAGGGGGTAATAAAGAGACCCAGTACTTC. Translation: CASSRVTGGNKETQYF. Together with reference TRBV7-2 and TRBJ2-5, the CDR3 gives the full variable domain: GAGVSQSPSNKVTEKGKDVELRCDPISGHTALYWYRQSLGQGLEFLIYFQGNSAPDKSGLPSDRFSAERTGGSVSTLTIQRTQQEDSAVYLCASSRVTGGNKETQYFGPGTRLLVL.

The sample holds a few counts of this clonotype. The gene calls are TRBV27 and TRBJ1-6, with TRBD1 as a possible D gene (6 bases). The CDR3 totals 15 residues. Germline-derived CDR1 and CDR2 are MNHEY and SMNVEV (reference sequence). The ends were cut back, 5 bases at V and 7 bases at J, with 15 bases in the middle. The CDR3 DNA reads TGTGCCAGCAGTCAAACAGGGTTTTGGAATTCACCCCTCCACTTT. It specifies CASSQTGFWNSPLHF.

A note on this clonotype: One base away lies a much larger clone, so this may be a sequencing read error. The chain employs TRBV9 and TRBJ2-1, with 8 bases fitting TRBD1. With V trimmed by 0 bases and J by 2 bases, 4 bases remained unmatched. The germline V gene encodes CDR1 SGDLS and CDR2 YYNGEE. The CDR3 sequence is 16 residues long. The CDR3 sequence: CASSVGGQGTYNEQFF. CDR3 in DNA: TGTGCCAGCAGCGTAGGTGGACAGGGAACCTACAATGAGCAGTTCTTC. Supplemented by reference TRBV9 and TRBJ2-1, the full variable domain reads DSGVTQTPKHLITATGQRVTLRCSPRSGDLSVYWYQQSLDQGLQFLIQYYNGEERAKGNILERFSAQQFPDLHSELNLSSLELGDSALYFCASSVGGQGTYNEQFFGPGTRLTVL.

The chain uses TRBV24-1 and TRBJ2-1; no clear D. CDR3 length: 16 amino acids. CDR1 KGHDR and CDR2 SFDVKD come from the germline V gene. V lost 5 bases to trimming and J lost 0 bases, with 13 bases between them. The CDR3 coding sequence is TGTGCCACCAGTGGATCTGAAGCCCGCTCCTACAATGAGCAGTTCTTC. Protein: CATSGSEARSYNEQFF.

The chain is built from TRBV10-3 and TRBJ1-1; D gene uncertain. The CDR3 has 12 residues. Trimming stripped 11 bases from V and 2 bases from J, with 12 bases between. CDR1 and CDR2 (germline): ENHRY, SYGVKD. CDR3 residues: CAASHSNTEAFF. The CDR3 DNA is TGTGCCGCTAGCCACAGCAACACTGAAGCTTTCTTT.

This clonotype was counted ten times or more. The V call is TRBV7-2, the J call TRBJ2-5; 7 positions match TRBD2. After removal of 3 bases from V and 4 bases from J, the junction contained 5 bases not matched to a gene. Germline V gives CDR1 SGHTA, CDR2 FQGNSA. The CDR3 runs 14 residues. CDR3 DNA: TGTGCCAGCAGCTTTCTAGCGGTAGGAGAGACCCAGTACTTC. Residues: CASSFLAVGETQYF.

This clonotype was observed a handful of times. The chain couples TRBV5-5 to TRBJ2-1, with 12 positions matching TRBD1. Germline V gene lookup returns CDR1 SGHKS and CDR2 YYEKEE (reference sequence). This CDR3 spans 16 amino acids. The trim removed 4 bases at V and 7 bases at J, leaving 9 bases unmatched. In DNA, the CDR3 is TGTGCCAGCAGCCGGACGGGACAGGGGGCTGGTAATGAGCAGTTCTTC. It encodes CASSRTGQGAGNEQFF.

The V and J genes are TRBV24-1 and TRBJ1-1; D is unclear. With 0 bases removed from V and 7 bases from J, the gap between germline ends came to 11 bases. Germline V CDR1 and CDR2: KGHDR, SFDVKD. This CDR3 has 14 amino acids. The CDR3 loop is CATSDLWQVNEAFF. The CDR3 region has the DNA TGTGCCACCAGTGATTTGTGGCAGGTAAATGAAGCTTTCTTT.

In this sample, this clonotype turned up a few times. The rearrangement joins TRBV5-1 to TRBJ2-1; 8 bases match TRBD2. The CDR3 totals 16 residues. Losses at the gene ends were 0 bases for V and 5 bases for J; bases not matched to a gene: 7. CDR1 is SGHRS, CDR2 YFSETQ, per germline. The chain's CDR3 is CASSLASGGSHNEQFF. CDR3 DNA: TGCGCCAGCAGCTTGGCCTCGGGGGGGTCCCACAATGAGCAGTTCTTC.

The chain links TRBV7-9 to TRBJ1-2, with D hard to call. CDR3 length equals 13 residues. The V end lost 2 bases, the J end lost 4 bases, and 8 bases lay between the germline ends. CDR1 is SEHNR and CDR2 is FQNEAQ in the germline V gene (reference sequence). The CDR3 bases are TGTGCCAGCAGCTTATCACTCTTCTATGGCTACACCTTC. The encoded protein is CASSLSLFYGYTF.

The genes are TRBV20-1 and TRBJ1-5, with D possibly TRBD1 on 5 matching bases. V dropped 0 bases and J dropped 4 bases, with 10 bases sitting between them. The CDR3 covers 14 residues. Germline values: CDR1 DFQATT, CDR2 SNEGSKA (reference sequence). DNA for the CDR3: TGCAGTGCTAGAGATCTGGCAGGGAATCAGCCCCAGCATTTT. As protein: CSARDLAGNQPQHF.

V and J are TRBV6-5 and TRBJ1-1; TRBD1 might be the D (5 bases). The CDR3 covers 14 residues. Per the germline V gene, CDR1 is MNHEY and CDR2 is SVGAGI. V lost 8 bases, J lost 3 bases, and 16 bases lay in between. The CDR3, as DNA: TGTGCCAGCCGGGGGGGTCCCCCCTACACTGAAGCTTTCTTT. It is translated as CASRGGPPYTEAFF.

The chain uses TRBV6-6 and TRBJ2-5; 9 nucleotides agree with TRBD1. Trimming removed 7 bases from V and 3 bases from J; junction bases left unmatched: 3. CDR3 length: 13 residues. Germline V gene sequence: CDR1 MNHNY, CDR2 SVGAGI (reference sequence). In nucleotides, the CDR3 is TGTGCCAGCAACGGACAGGGGAAAGAGACCCAGTACTTC. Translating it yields CASNGQGKETQYF.